This TCR beta chain was sequenced for a study of T cells in Graves' hyperthyroidism and ophthalmopathy. The study, taken as a whole, reports: Most clonotypes expanded in the thyroid (above 0.001) were also present in blood.

The V and J ends lost 5 bases and 10 bases respectively, with 14 bases between them. The CDR3 sequence is 12 residues long. Germline values: CDR1 MDHEN, CDR2 SYDVKM. Researchers defined stable Graves' hyperthyroidism as no ophthalmopathy progression within 18 months. Subjects aged 18 to 65 presented with newly diagnosed hyperthyroidism of less than 2 months' duration. Uncontrolled infections, other autoimmune diseases, pregnancy or lactation led to exclusion of patients. RNA transcripts gave rise to amplified TCR beta CDR3 regions. RT-PCR in the first round (using the HTBI primer set) targeted the TCR CDR3. TCRdb analysed the multiplex PCR reads with MiXCR anew, one entry per CDR3 protein. The sample holds over 650,000 distinct CDR3 sequences; about 15% are singletons and the top ten take roughly 8%. Comment on this clonotype: Its cognate antigen is unknown.

This receptor was taken from a man younger than 30 with Graves' hyperthyroidism. The chain links TRBV28 to TRBJ1-1; D is possibly TRBD1 (6 bases). Sequencing used blood. This chain's CDR3 is CASSIPDSAAFF. CDR3 bases: TGTGCCAGCAGTATTCCGGACAGTGCAGCTTTCTTT.